The rows below give T cell receptor beta chains drawn from one sample of a study of tumor-infiltrating lymphocytes in primary liver carcinoma. MiXCR, run by TCRdb on the multiplex PCR reads, gives a single entry per CDR3 protein. The sample carries some 100,000 distinct CDR3 sequences, about 62% recorded once. Sequencing input: liver tumor tissue from sampling region 2. These receptor sequences come from a woman aged 60-75 years with primary liver carcinoma and hepatitis B virus infection. Both conserved end residues are part of each CDR3. D genes are given only for firm matches. Clone size, where shown, is once, few, many, or a class for clones that have expanded.

>TRBJ2-7|TRBV11-2|TRBD2|-
TGTGCCAGCAGCTTAGGCGCGGGAGGTGTCTACGGGCAGTACTTC
CASSLGAGGVYGQYF
>TRBJ2-5|TRBV7-9|-|many
TGTGCCAGCAGCTTAGATCGGCTTGAAGAGACCCAGTACTTC
CASSLDRLEETQYF
>TRBJ2-5|TRBV11-2|TRBD2|-
TGTGCCAGCAGCGCATCCGGGACTAGGGGGGGAGACCAGCACTTC
CASSASGTRGGDQHF
>TRBJ2-5|TRBV11-2|-|-
TGTGCCATCGGCTCAACAACACAAGAGACCCAGTACTTC
CAIGSTTQETQYF
>TRBJ1-1|TRBV4-1|-|-
TGCGCTAGGAGCCAAGATCGCAGGCCCCTGAACACTGAAGCTTTCTTT
CARSQDRRPLNTEAFF
>TRBJ2-7|TRBV10-3|TRBD2|-
TGTACCATCAGTGCTAGCGGGAATACCTACGAGCAGTACTTC
CTISASGNTYEQYF
>TRBJ2-3|TRBV28|TRBD2|once
TGTGCCAGCATCCCACTAGCGCGAGGGACAGATACGCAGTATTTT
CASIPLARGTDTQYF
>TRBJ2-4|TRBV11-2|TRBD1|-
TGTGCCAGCAGCTCCTACCGGGACAGGGCCATTCAGTACTTC
CASSSYRDRAIQYF
>TRBJ1-1|TRBV6-6|-|few
TGTGCCAGCAGTTTGCAGGGGCTAACTGGAGCTTTCTTT
CASSLQGLTGAFF
>TRBJ2-1|TRBV28|-|-
TGTGCCAGCAGTCGGGACATACACTCAGGGCAGGTCTTC
CASSRDIHSGQVF
>TRBJ1-1|TRBV2|TRBD1|-
TGTGCCAACAGTGTTATGACAGGGGGGGACACTGAAGCTTTCTTT
CANSVMTGGDTEAFF
>TRBJ2-1|TRBV11-2|-|-
TGTGGCAACAGTCCGGACTCGAGGTATAGGGGGCAGTTCTTC
CGNSPDSRYRGQFF
>TRBJ1-2|TRBV11-2|-|medium-sized
TGTGCCAGCAGCTTAAGAGATACAGGGCCCTATTATGGCTACACCTTC
CASSLRDTGPYYGYTF
>TRBJ2-1|TRBV5-1|-|many
TGCGCCAGCAGCTTACTCGGGAGTAGCGCCTACAATGAGCAGTTCTTC
CASSLLGSSAYNEQFF
>TRBJ2-7|TRBV4-2|-|-
TGTGCCAGCAGCCAAGATCCAGGTAGGGCCTACGTGCAGTGCTTC
CASSQDPGRAYVQCF
>TRBJ2-2|TRBV5-1|-|-
TGCGCCAGCAGCTCGGAGGGAACCATCGGCGGGGAGCTGTTTTTT
CASSSEGTIGGELFF
>TRBJ2-1|TRBV5-8|-|many
TGTGCCAGCAGCTTGATTAGTGTTGAGCAGTTCTTC
CASSLISVEQFF
>TRBJ2-3|TRBV29-1|TRBD1|once
TGCAGTATTGGGGACAGGACCATCACAGATACGCAATATTTT
CSIGDRTITDTQYF
>TRBJ2-2|TRBV28|TRBD2|once
TGTGCCAGCACCCAAGCGGGAGTCTGTGACACCGGGGAGCGGTTTTTT
CASTQAGVCDTGERFF
>TRBJ2-3|TRBV6-6|-|-
TGTGCCAGCGTGAGCCGGAGCACAGATATGCAGTATTTT
CASVSRSTDMQYF
>TRBJ2-1|TRBV11-2|-|large
TGTGCCAGCAGCTTAGATGGTAGCTCCTACAATGAGCAGTTCTTC
CASSLDGSSYNEQFF
>TRBJ2-1|TRBV6-5|TRBD1|many
TGTGCCAGCAGTTCAGGGGGCAATGAGCAGTTCTTC
CASSSGGNEQFF
>TRBJ1-5|TRBV20-1|-|-
TGCAGTGCTAGGGGAGGTCCAGATACGCAGCATTTT
CSARGGPDTQHF
>TRBJ1-1|TRBV12-3/TRBV12-4|-|few
TGTGCTAGCAACCGGGGGGTTAACATTGAAGCTTTCTTT
CASNRGVNIEAFF
>TRBJ1-2|TRBV11-2|-|-
TGTGCCAGCAGTCCCGTGACGGAATATGGCTACGCCTTC
CASSPVTEYGYAF
>TRBJ2-7|TRBV12-3/TRBV12-4|-|-
TGTGCCAGCAGTCCCGGACAGAGTGCCTACGAGCAGTACTTC
CASSPGQSAYEQYF
>TRBJ2-7|TRBV5-1|TRBD1|-
TGCGCCAGCAGCTTGAGGACAGGGAGTTCGGGCTCCTACGAGCAGTACTTC
CASSLRTGSSGSYEQYF
>TRBJ2-6|TRBV11-2|-|-
TGTGCCAACAGCTTACCCCAGGGTAGCTTGTCTGGGTCCAACGTCCTGACTTTC
CANSLPQGSLSGSNVLTF
>TRBJ1-6|TRBV11-2|-|medium-sized
TGTGCCAGCAGCTTCGCAGGAGGGAGCTCCTATAATTCACCCCTCCACTTT
CASSFAGGSSYNSPLHF
>TRBJ2-3|TRBV11-2|TRBD2|-
TGTGCCAGCAGCCTAGGACTAGCGGGGTCGGTCACAGATACGCAGTATTTT
CASSLGLAGSVTDTQYF
>TRBJ2-3|TRBV4-1|-|-
TGCGCCAGCAGTCCACAGGTACTCTCAAGGGGAGATACGCAGTATTTT
CASSPQVLSRGDTQYF
>TRBJ2-1|TRBV5-5|TRBD2|-
TGTGCCAGCAGTTCCGGACTAGCGGGAGCTTACAATCAGCAGTTCTTC
CASSSGLAGAYNQQFF
>TRBJ2-1|TRBV7-9|-|-
TGTGCCAGCGGCCCCATCGGGAATGAGCAGTTCTTC
CASGPIGNEQFF
>TRBJ2-4|TRBV11-1|-|-
TGTGGCAGCAGCTTAGCCTTAGTAGCCGCTCTAGCCAAAGACATTCAGTACTTC
CGSSLALVAALAKDIQYF
>TRBJ1-1|TRBV4-1|-|-
TGCGCCAGCAGCCAAGCGTCCACAAGGGGTACGGGTACTGAAGCTTTCTTT
CASSQASTRGTGTEAFF
>TRBJ2-3|TRBV2|-|many
TGTGCCAGCAGTTCGCAGGGTTTGAACGCAGATACGCAGTATTTT
CASSSQGLNADTQYF
>TRBJ1-2|TRBV6-1|-|-
TGTGCCAGCTCCCCTAGACAGTATCAGGAGTTTGGGTATGGCTACACCTTC
CASSPRQYQEFGYGYTF